The 10 T cell receptor beta chains reported below all come from one sample, sequenced in a study of blood T cell repertoires in COVID-19. Sequencing was performed with immunoSEQ multiplex PCR; in TCRdb, only in-frame clones are kept and a portion is missing. The sample contains tens of thousands of clones, approximately 82% of which appear only once. Input material: peripheral blood. The receptors were sampled from a man between 50 and 59 years old with active or convalescent COVID-19.

V usage is TRBV28 and J usage is TRBJ1-5; no reliable D call. The germline V and J ends were trimmed by 6 bases and 4 bases, with 10 bases remaining between them. The CDR3 consists of 13 residues. CDR1 and CDR2 from the germline V gene are MDHEN and SYDVKM. The CDR3 protein is CASRPGFNQPQHF. CDR3 coding DNA: TGTGCCAGCAGGCCAGGTTTTAATCAGCCCCAGCATTTT.

This clone was picked up one time. The J gene is TRBJ1-4, the V gene TRBV15; TRBD1 agrees at 8 bases. Germline CDR1 reads LNHNV; CDR2 reads YYDKDF (reference sequence). With 5 bases clipped from V and 7 bases from J, the junction kept 6 bases outside the gene matches. The CDR3 runs 14 residues. CDR3 DNA sequence: TGTGCCACCAGCCCGCGGACAGGGTCTGAAAAACTGTTTTTT. It codes for CATSPRTGSEKLFF.

The chain has TRBV6-5 and TRBJ2-7; D unclear. This CDR3 is 13 amino acids long. From germline, CDR1 is MNHEY and CDR2 SVGAGI. Trimming stripped 0 bases from V and 4 bases from J, with 7 bases between. The DNA for the CDR3 is TGTGCCAGCAGTTACTCGATCGGTTACGAGCAGTACGTC. It translates to CASSYSIGYEQYV.

This chain links TRBV7-9 with TRBJ2-3, with 11 bases identical to TRBD2. Trimming took 5 bases from V and 2 from J; bases not matched to a gene: 9. Germline V gene sequence: CDR1 SEHNR, CDR2 FQNEAQ (reference sequence). This CDR3 is built from 17 residues. CDR3 sequence (DNA): TGTGCCAGCAGCCAACACGCTAGCGGGGGGATCACAGATACGCAGTATTTT. Translated, it gives CASSQHASGGITDTQYF.

The chain recombines TRBV7-6 with TRBJ2-1; 12 nucleotides agree with TRBD2. The CDR3 sequence is 15 residues long. The germline CDR1 and CDR2 sequences are SGHVS and FNYEAQ. V lost 4 bases and J lost 7; bases outside the gene matches: 5. As DNA, the CDR3 is TGTGCCAGCAGCTCCGGACTAGCGGGGAAGAATGAGCAGTTCTTC. The encoded protein is CASSSGLAGKNEQFF.

The chain joins TRBV5-8 to TRBJ2-6; D unclear. This CDR3 contains 18 residues. Trimming removed 0 bases at V and 0 bases at J, with 13 bases between. The germline V gene has CDR1 SGHTS and CDR2 YDEGEE. CDR3 residues: CASSLETPSNSGANVLTF. CDR3 nucleotide sequence: TGTGCCAGCAGCTTGGAGACTCCATCGAACTCTGGGGCCAACGTCCTGACTTTC.

The chain recombines TRBV4-1 with TRBJ1-6; TRBD1 is a possible D gene (5 bases). Per germline, CDR1 MGHRA and CDR2 YSYEKL. V shed 1 base and J shed 11 bases, with 15 bases lying between them. There are 15 residues in the CDR3. The CDR3 loop is CASSQVGGPVPPLHF. The CDR3 coding sequence is TGCGCCAGCAGCCAAGTCGGGGGACCTGTCCCACCCCTCCACTTT.

In DNA form, the CDR3 reads TGTGCCAGCAGTTTATCGGACAGGGAGGGTGGCTACACCTTC. It yields the protein CASSLSDREGGYTF. The J gene is TRBJ1-2, the V gene TRBV28; TRBD1 matches at 8 bases. V was clipped by 1 base and J by 7 bases; unmatched bases: 5. Germline CDR1 reads MDHEN; CDR2 reads SYDVKM. The CDR3 has 14 residues.

J is TRBJ2-2 and V is TRBV5-1; 7 bases line up with TRBD1. The V and J ends lost 4 bases and 0 bases, in that order; junction bases with no gene match: 6. Germline values: CDR1 SGHRS, CDR2 YFSETQ. This CDR3 comprises 16 residues. Here the CDR3 reads CASSASGTANTGELFF. For the CDR3, the DNA is TGCGCCAGCAGCGCGTCCGGGACAGCGAACACCGGGGAGCTGTTTTTT.

The CDR3 bases are TGTGCCACCAGAGGGACAGGGATGAACACTGAAGCTTTCTTT. It codes for CATRGTGMNTEAFF. This chain uses TRBV24-1 with TRBJ1-1; TRBD1 matches 9 bases. The CDR3 runs 14 residues. Trimming cost V 7 bases and J 0 bases; bases outside gene matches: 2. Per the germline V gene, CDR1 is KGHDR and CDR2 is SFDVKD.